One and the same sample provided the 28 T cell receptor beta chains below, sequenced in a study of T cell responses to AZD1222 COVID-19 vaccine (dated by TCRdb to the early 2020s). The library came from the immunoSEQ multiplex PCR assay. TCRdb re-hosts the immuneACCESS table, in-frame sequences only. Its copies lack some clones; in the studies checked, an unresolved V gene accounts for under half of them, and the cause for the rest is not known. Recorded for this sample are around 180,000 clones; around 90% of them occurred a single time. Of the sample, around 6.4% is held by the ten largest clones. According to the study, the label for this sample's time point signals: baseline before first vaccination. The sample was peripheral blood, taken on day 0 of AZD1222 vaccination. The receptors were sampled from an adult in good health.

This sequence joins TRBV7-2 and TRBJ2-2; D perhaps matches TRBD1 (5 bases). The CDR3 is made up of 12 amino acids. The V end was cut by 5 bases, the J end by 7 bases, with 8 bases between. Per the germline V gene, CDR1 is SGHTA and CDR2 is FQGNSA. CDR3 coding DNA: TGTGCCAGCAGCGCCGACAGCGGGGAGCTGTTTTTT. It encodes CASSADSGELFF.

The chain uses TRBV3-1 (or the pseudogene TRBV3-2) and TRBJ2-2; no clear D. The CDR3 length is 17 residues. Germline V CDR1 and CDR2: LGHDT, YNNKEL (reference sequence). V shed 1 base and J shed 4 bases, with 16 bases lying between them. Written as DNA, the CDR3 is TGTGCCAGCAGCCAAGGATACAGAATAGGGCTCACCGGGGAGCTGTTTTTT. Its translation is CASSQGYRIGLTGELFF.

V gene TRBV27 combines with J gene TRBJ1-2; D not resolved. The CDR3 covers 13 residues. Germline CDR1 reads MNHEY; CDR2 reads SMNVEV (reference sequence). Between the trimmed V and J ends, which lost 6 bases and 4 bases, there was a span of 12 bases. The CDR3 sequence is CASSLTQAYGYTF. CDR3 in DNA: TGTGCCAGCAGCTTAACCCAAGCCTATGGCTACACCTTC.

This rearrangement joins TRBV19 to TRBJ1-5; D gene ambiguous. CDR1 and CDR2 (germline): LNHDA, SQIVND (reference sequence). The CDR3 spans 16 residues. Trimming took off 4 bases at V and 1 base at J, with 14 bases between the two ends. CDR3 in amino acids: CASSTENLGSNQPQHF. In DNA form, the CDR3 reads TGTGCCAGTAGTACCGAAAACCTAGGAAGCAATCAGCCCCAGCATTTT. Variable domain in full (rest from reference TRBV19 and TRBJ1-5): DGGITQSPKYLFRKEGQNVTLSCEQNLNHDAMYWYRQDPGQGLRLIYYSQIVNDFQKGDIAEGYSVSREKKESFPLTVTSAQKNPTAFYLCASSTENLGSNQPQHFGDGTRLSIL.

J is TRBJ1-6 and V is TRBV28; D is possibly TRBD1 (6 bases). Trimming took off 10 bases at V and 6 bases at J, with 19 bases between the two ends. Germline CDR1 MDHEN, CDR2 SYDVKM. This CDR3 is 15 amino acids long. The CDR3 nucleotides read TGTGCCACTAAGGACAGTCTCCGCGGTAATTCACCCCTCCACTTT. Residues: CATKDSLRGNSPLHF.

J is TRBJ2-3 and V is TRBV7-6; a weak D match, TRBD1 (5 bases). From germline, CDR1 is SGHVS and CDR2 FNYEAQ. This CDR3 is built from 16 residues. The germline V and J ends were trimmed by 3 bases and 3 bases, with 16 bases remaining between them. This CDR3 reads CASSLVGAGFTDTQYF. In nucleotides, the CDR3 is TGTGCCAGCAGCTTGGTAGGGGCAGGGTTTACAGATACGCAGTATTTT.

The chain recombines TRBV10-3 with TRBJ2-2; 8 bases line up with TRBD1. There are 14 residues in the CDR3. V dropped 10 bases and J dropped 2; count of bases not matched to a gene: 6. CDR1 and CDR2 (germline): ENHRY, SYGVKD. The CDR3 DNA reads TGTGCCACCGGACAGGGCTTTAACACCGGGGAGCTGTTTTTT. It specifies CATGQGFNTGELFF.

This sequence joins TRBV15 and TRBJ2-4; 8 nucleotides agree with TRBD2. Germline loops: CDR1 LNHNV, CDR2 YYDKDF (reference sequence). The ends lost 0 bases at V and 1 base at J; junction bases unmatched: 14. The CDR3 runs 20 residues. The CDR3 loop is CATSREGSGGPRMAKNIQYF. DNA of the CDR3: TGTGCCACCAGCAGAGAGGGAAGCGGGGGCCCCAGGATGGCCAAAAACATTCAGTACTTC.

The CDR3: CASSLEGLGGSEQFF. The CDR3 DNA sequence: TGTGCCAGCAGCTTGGAGGGACTAGGAGGGAGTGAGCAGTTCTTC. The V call is TRBV5-6, the J call TRBJ2-1, with 8 bases fitting TRBD2. Germline values: CDR1 SGHDT, CDR2 YYEEEE. The V gene end was trimmed by 0 bases and the J gene end by 9 bases; junction bases not matched to a gene: 8. The CDR3 covers 15 residues. Together with reference TRBV5-6 and TRBJ2-1, the CDR3 gives the full variable domain: DAGVTQSPTHLIKTRGQQVTLRCSPKSGHDTVSWYQQALGQGPQFIFQYYEEEERQRGNFPDRFSGHQFPNYSSELNVNALLLGDSALYLCASSLEGLGGSEQFFGPGTRLTVL.

This clone was picked up one time. This sequence joins TRBV6-4 and TRBJ2-1; perhaps TRBD2 as D (5 bases). The CDR3 consists of 15 residues. V lost 0 bases to trimming and J lost 6 bases, with 12 bases between them. Germline CDR1 is MRHNA and CDR2 is SNTAGT. CDR3 DNA sequence: TGTGCCAGCAGTGACTCTAGCGACGGAAGCAATGAGCAGTTCTTC. Its protein product is CASSDSSDGSNEQFF.

V gene TRBV19 combines with J gene TRBJ1-2; D call uncertain. The V gene's germline CDR1 is LNHDA and CDR2 SQIVND (reference sequence). The CDR3 loop spans 12 amino acids. V was cut by 1 base and J by 8 bases, with 8 bases left in between. This chain's CDR3 is CASSIGDGGYTF. In nucleotides, the CDR3 is TGTGCCAGTAGTATAGGAGACGGGGGCTACACCTTC.

CDR3 nucleotide sequence: TGTGCCAGCTCACCCGGGGCGGCAGAGACCCAGTACTTC. It yields the protein CASSPGAAETQYF. The chain links TRBV18 to TRBJ2-5; perhaps D is TRBD1 or TRBD2 (5 bases each). Trimming removed 3 bases at V and 4 bases at J, with 9 bases between. CDR1 and CDR2 (germline): KGHSH, LQKENI. This CDR3 has 13 amino acids.

V gene TRBV28 combines with J gene TRBJ1-6; TRBD1 agrees at 11 bases. Looked up from germline, CDR1 is MDHEN and CDR2 is SYDVKM. Unmatched junction bases numbered 12, after V lost 4 bases and J lost 4 bases. The CDR3 extends over 19 amino acids. The CDR3 region is CASSWTGGKPQAYNSPLHF. The CDR3 nucleotides read TGTGCCAGCAGTTGGACAGGGGGCAAGCCCCAGGCTTATAATTCACCCCTCCACTTT.

V gene TRBV18 combines with J gene TRBJ2-7; D remains unclear. Trimming stripped 2 bases from V and 6 bases from J, with 8 bases between. The CDR3 runs 12 residues. Germline loops: CDR1 KGHSH, CDR2 LQKENI. The CDR3 loop is CASSPDGGEQYF. The CDR3 nucleotides read TGTGCCAGCTCACCAGACGGCGGCGAGCAGTACTTC.

V is TRBV30 and J is TRBJ2-7, with TRBD1 matching over 9 bases. This CDR3 comprises 15 residues. Germline lookup yields CDR1 GTSNPN and CDR2 SVGIG (reference sequence). With 6 bases clipped from V and 3 bases from J, the junction kept 12 bases outside the gene matches. The DNA of the CDR3 is TGTGCCTGTCGTAGGAGGGACAGGGAATACTACGAGCAGTACTTC. Its translation: CACRRRDREYYEQYF.

The chain has TRBV10-1 and TRBJ2-1, with a possible D match to TRBD2 (6 bases). The germline CDR1 and CDR2 sequences are WNHNN and SYGVQD (reference sequence). The CDR3 sequence is 15 residues long. Trimming shortened V by 3 bases and J by 2 bases, and 11 bases separated the two germline ends. The DNA for the CDR3 is TGCGCCAGCAGTGAAACCGGGAGAGCCTACAATGAGCAGTTCTTC. It encodes CASSETGRAYNEQFF.

This chain links TRBV5-4 with TRBJ2-1; 9 nucleotides match TRBD1. V shed 0 bases and J 7 bases; nucleotides not matched to a gene: 5. The CDR3 totals 15 residues. Per the germline V gene, CDR1 is SGHNT and CDR2 is YYREEE (reference sequence). The CDR3 here is CASSLGQGVGNEQFF. CDR3 nucleotides: TGTGCCAGCAGCTTGGGACAGGGGGTCGGGAATGAGCAGTTCTTC.

In nucleotides, the CDR3 is TGTGCCACCAGTGATTACCTCAATCAGCCCCAGCATTTT. Its protein is CATSDYLNQPQHF. V usage is TRBV24-1 and J usage is TRBJ1-5; D unclear. The CDR3 is 13 residues long. Germline CDR1 reads KGHDR; CDR2 reads SFDVKD. Trimming left V 2 bases short and J 3 bases short, with 4 bases between.

J is TRBJ2-7 and V is TRBV3-1 (or the pseudogene TRBV3-2); D gene ambiguous. Trimming pared 5 bases from V and 5 bases from J, leaving 16 bases between. The CDR3 length is 14 residues. The germline V gene has CDR1 LGHDT and CDR2 YNNKEL (reference sequence). The DNA for the CDR3 is TGTGCCAGCAGCGACCTGTACGGCAGTCACGAGCAGTACTTC. Its translation is CASSDLYGSHEQYF.

The V call is TRBV7-6, the J call TRBJ1-1; maybe TRBD1 (5 bases). Germline V gene data show CDR1 as SGHVS and CDR2 as FNYEAQ. V lost 5 bases and J 2 bases, leaving 9 bases between the germline ends. The CDR3 runs to 13 residues. The CDR3 nucleotides read TGTGCCAGCAGCCTGACAGAAAACACTGAAGCTTTCTTT. It is translated as CASSLTENTEAFF.

The chain couples TRBV16 to TRBJ1-3; TRBD1 matches at 7 bases. Germline CDR1 and CDR2: KGHSY and FQNENV. The CDR3 has 15 amino acids. J lost 2 bases, V lost 0 bases, and 1 base had no gene match. CDR3 residues: CASSQSGTAGNTIYF. CDR3 coding DNA: TGTGCCAGCAGCCAATCCGGGACAGCTGGAAACACCATATATTTT.

This rearrangement joins TRBV5-1 to TRBJ2-7; D remains ambiguous. Trimming removed 0 bases at V and 3 bases at J, with 7 bases between. This CDR3 has 13 residues. Germline V gene sequence: CDR1 SGHRS, CDR2 YFSETQ. Written as DNA, the CDR3 is TGCGCCAGCAGCTTGGATACGGGCTACGAGCAGTACTTC. Protein product: CASSLDTGYEQYF.

V is TRBV19 and J is TRBJ2-1; 9 bases are a match to TRBD2. This CDR3 is 16 amino acids long. Germline V gene sequence: CDR1 LNHDA, CDR2 SQIVND (reference sequence). Trimming took 7 bases from V and 2 from J; bases not matched to a gene: 9. CDR3 sequence (DNA): TGTGCCAGTACCGAAATAGCGGGAGTGGCCTACAATGAGCAGTTCTTC. Its protein product is CASTEIAGVAYNEQFF.

V gene TRBV6-2 or TRBV6-3 combines with J gene TRBJ1-4, with D unresolved. Germline CDR1 reads MNHEY; CDR2 reads SVGEGT. V dropped 5 bases and J dropped 5 bases, with 15 bases sitting between them. CDR3 length equals 15 residues. DNA for the CDR3: TGTGCCAGCAGTCGGGAGGGAGTATGGAATGAAAAACTGTTTTTT. Residues: CASSREGVWNEKLFF.

V gene TRBV25-1 combines with J gene TRBJ1-1, with a weak D call TRBD1 (6 bases). CDR3 size: 14 residues. The germline gives CDR1 MGHDK, CDR2 SYGVNS. With 2 bases removed from V and 7 bases from J, the gap between germline ends came to 14 bases. The CDR3 reads CASSEPGAGDEAFF. DNA of the CDR3: TGTGCCAGCAGTGAACCAGGGGCCGGTGATGAAGCTTTCTTT.

The chain links TRBV4-3 to TRBJ2-7, with 12 bases identical to TRBD1. This CDR3 region has 15 residues. Germline CDR1 LGHNA, CDR2 YSLEER. The junction had 8 bases not matched to a gene; V was cut back by 2 bases and J by 9 bases. CDR3 nucleotides: TGCGCCAGCAGCCAAACGGGACAGGGGGCCTCCGGGCAGTACTTC. It specifies CASSQTGQGASGQYF.

The chain carries TRBV6-5 and TRBJ1-3, with a weak D call TRBD1 (5 bases). From germline, CDR1 is MNHEY and CDR2 SVGAGI. The CDR3 runs to 16 residues. The ends were cut back, 2 bases at V and 0 bases at J, with 11 bases in the middle. As DNA, the CDR3 is TGTGCCAGCAGTTACGAGGGGTACGGCTCTGGAAACACCATATATTTT. As protein: CASSYEGYGSGNTIYF.

The rearrangement joins TRBV11-2 to TRBJ2-1; TRBD2 aligns across 10 bases. Germline-derived CDR1 and CDR2 are SGHAT and FQNNGV. The junction had 5 bases not matched to a gene; V was cut back by 3 bases and J by 3 bases. This CDR3 is built from 16 residues. CDR3: CASSLIAGGLYNEQFF. DNA for the CDR3: TGTGCCAGCAGCTTGATAGCGGGAGGCCTCTACAATGAGCAGTTCTTC.